A selection of T cell receptor beta chains follows, all from one sample in a study of T cells in tuberculosis. Assay used: immunoSEQ multiplex PCR; TCRdb lists only in-frame clones, some missing. The data show around 39,000 clones, with roughly 92% seen just once and 6.5% to 9% held by the top ten. The sequenced sample was PBMCs. These receptors were collected from a donor aged 5 to 30 with latent tuberculosis or without tuberculosis infection. The CDR3 runs from the conserved cysteine through the conserved F or W. The D gene is left open where the match is weak. Where a row states a size, it is once, few, many or the class of an expanded clone; other rows omit it.

CDR3	DNA	D	V	size	J
CASSSNLVRGNEQFF	TGTGCCAGCAGCTCCAACCTGGTCAGGGGCAATGAGCAGTTCTTC	NA	TRBV11-2	NA	TRBJ2-1
CATDPGTGVYGYTF	TGTGCCACAGACCCCGGGACAGGGGTTTATGGCTACACCTTC	TRBD1	TRBV6-5	NA	TRBJ1-2
CASSADREVSYGYTF	TGTGCCAGCAGCGCCGACAGGGAAGTAAGCTATGGCTACACCTTC	TRBD1	TRBV7-2	NA	TRBJ1-2
CASSSSPSVRQPQHF	TGTGCCAGCAGCTCCTCCCCAAGCGTGCGGCAGCCCCAGCATTTT	NA	TRBV5-6	once	TRBJ1-5
CASGTGENYGYTF	TGTGCCAGCGGGACAGGGGAAAACTATGGCTACACCTTC	TRBD1	TRBV27	NA	TRBJ1-2
CASSQGGVGPRVDNQPQHF	TGTGCCAGCAGCCAAGGAGGAGTGGGCCCGCGGGTTGACAATCAGCCCCAGCATTTT	NA	TRBV21-1	once	TRBJ1-5
CASSFQSIGYGYTF	TGTGCCAGTAGTTTTCAAAGCATCGGCTATGGCTACACCTTC	NA	TRBV19	NA	TRBJ1-2
CSAGTGANTEAFF	TGCAGCGCCGGGACAGGGGCGAACACTGAAGCTTTCTTT	TRBD1	TRBV29-1	once	TRBJ1-1
CASGMIYEQYF	TGTGCCTCCGGGATGATTTACGAGCAGTACTTC	NA	TRBV6-1	NA	TRBJ2-7
CASSQQGQGDGYTF	TGCGCCAGCAGCCAACAAGGACAGGGTGATGGCTACACCTTC	TRBD1	TRBV5-1	NA	TRBJ1-2
CASTRGFGPVYNEQFF	TGTGCCAGTACTCGGGGTTTCGGACCCGTCTACAATGAGCAGTTCTTC	NA	TRBV19	NA	TRBJ2-1
CASSFESLRLTDTQYF	TGTGCCAGCAGCTTTGAATCTCTCCGACTCACAGATACGCAGTATTTT	NA	TRBV5-4	NA	TRBJ2-3
CASRASGGGYNEQFF	TGTGCCAGCAGGGCTAGCGGGGGGGGTTACAATGAGCAGTTCTTC	TRBD2	TRBV27	NA	TRBJ2-1
CAISRDRMAGELFF	TGTGCCATCAGTCGGGACAGGATGGCCGGGGAGCTGTTTTTT	TRBD1	TRBV10-3	NA	TRBJ2-2
CASSGIRTGDYGYTF	TGTGCCAGCAGTGGGATTCGGACAGGGGACTATGGCTACACCTTC	TRBD1	TRBV6-1	NA	TRBJ1-2
CASTQLGGQGFLPF	TGTGCCAGCACCCAATTAGGAGGACAGGGATTTTTGCCCTTC	TRBD1	TRBV2	once	TRBJ1-2
CASSEGGDPNQPQHF	TGTGCCAGCAGTGAAGGAGGGGACCCCAATCAGCCCCAGCATTTT	NA	TRBV25-1	NA	TRBJ1-5
CASSQDLRDGYTF	TGCGCCAGCAGCCAAGATCTGAGGGATGGCTACACCTTC	NA	TRBV4-3	NA	TRBJ1-2
CASSEGQDSYNEQFF	TGTGCCAGTAGTGAGGGACAAGATTCCTACAATGAGCAGTTCTTC	NA	TRBV19	NA	TRBJ2-1
CASSESVRVFNSPLHF	TGCGCCAGCTCGGAATCAGTCCGGGTATTTAATTCACCCCTCCACTTT	NA	TRBV4-3	NA	TRBJ1-6
CAWSGMGTGGSGQPQHF	TGTGCCTGGAGTGGAATGGGGACAGGGGGCTCCGGTCAGCCCCAGCATTTT	TRBD1	TRBV30	NA	TRBJ1-5
CASSLEGSYTGELFF	TGCGCCAGCAGCTTGGAGGGGTCGTACACCGGGGAGCTGTTTTTT	NA	TRBV5-1	once	TRBJ2-2
CASKQDYNSPLHF	TGCGCCAGCAAGCAGGATTATAATTCACCCCTCCACTTT	NA	TRBV5-1	NA	TRBJ1-6
CAWSGTSGTDTQYF	TGTGCCTGGAGTGGGACTAGCGGCACAGATACGCAGTATTTT	TRBD2	TRBV30	NA	TRBJ2-3
CASSQQADTEAFF	TGCGCCAGCAGCCAACAGGCGGACACTGAAGCTTTCTTT	NA	TRBV5-1	NA	TRBJ1-1
CASSVEQAAEQYF	TGTGCCAGCAGCGTAGAACAGGCTGCCGAGCAGTACTTC	NA	TRBV9	NA	TRBJ2-7
CAWNAGLNEQYF	TGTGCCTGGAACGCAGGGCTCAACGAGCAGTACTTC	NA	TRBV30	NA	TRBJ2-7
CASSPGTEAFF	TGTGCCAGCAGCCCAGGCACTGAAGCTTTCTTT	NA	TRBV6-6	NA	TRBJ1-1
CASMANRLDTIYF	TGTGCCAGTATGGCCAACAGGCTGGACACCATATATTTT	NA	TRBV19	NA	TRBJ1-3
CASSVEDRTANTEAFF	TGTGCCAGCAGCGTAGAAGACAGGACGGCGAACACTGAAGCTTTCTTT	NA	TRBV9	NA	TRBJ1-1
CASSQGQGMVEQYF	TGCGCCAGCAGCCAAGGCCAGGGGATGGTCGAGCAGTACTTC	NA	TRBV4-1	NA	TRBJ2-7
CSVDRDIDTGELFF	TGCAGCGTTGACCGGGACATAGACACCGGGGAGCTGTTTTTT	NA	TRBV29-1	NA	TRBJ2-2
CASSLEQGYGYTF	TGTGCCAGCAGCTTAGAACAGGGTTACGGCTACACCTTC	NA	TRBV7-2	NA	TRBJ1-2
CASSFGQGHTEAFF	TGTGCCAGCAGTTTCGGACAGGGGCACACTGAAGCTTTCTTT	TRBD1	TRBV6-5	NA	TRBJ1-1
CASSYTETGANEKLFF	TGTGCCAGCAGTTACACGGAAACAGGGGCTAATGAAAAACTGTTTTTT	TRBD1	TRBV6-5	NA	TRBJ1-4
CASSLGGNTGELFF	TGCGCCAGCAGCCTGGGGGGGAACACCGGGGAGCTGTTTTTT	NA	TRBV4-1	NA	TRBJ2-2
CASSRRPSDSGYTF	TGCGCCAGCAGCCGTAGGCCTTCTGACAGTGGCTACACCTTC	NA	TRBV4-1	NA	TRBJ1-2
CASSKGGGYAYEQYF	TGTGCCAGCAGCAAGGGTGGAGGGTACGCCTACGAGCAGTACTTC	NA	TRBV7-2	NA	TRBJ2-7
CASNSRDDNIQQFF	TGTGCCAGTAATTCCAGGGATGATAATATTCAGCAGTTCTTC	NA	TRBV9	NA	TRBJ2-1
CASSGPGKGDEKLFF	TGTGCCAGCAGCGGACCGGGAAAGGGGGATGAAAAACTGTTTTTT	NA	TRBV21-1	NA	TRBJ1-4
CASSLGRGWGNQPQHF	TGTGCCAGCAGCTTAGGGAGGGGCTGGGGCAATCAGCCCCAGCATTTT	NA	TRBV7-8	NA	TRBJ1-5
CASSVARGGATDTQYF	TGTGCCAGCAGTGTCGCGCGCGGGGGAGCGACAGATACGCAGTATTTT	TRBD2	TRBV25-1	NA	TRBJ2-3
CASSFSGAHNEQFF	TGTGCCAGCAGTTTTAGCGGGGCGCACAATGAGCAGTTCTTC	TRBD2	TRBV9	NA	TRBJ2-1
CASSATIDPLEGGQGDGYTF	TGTGCCAGCAGCGCCACGATCGACCCCTTAGAAGGTGGACAGGGGGACGGCTACACCTTC	TRBD1	TRBV9	NA	TRBJ1-2
CASGMGTGGSYEQYF	TGTGCTAGTGGTATGGGGACAGGGGGCTCCTACGAGCAGTACTTC	TRBD1	TRBV12-5	NA	TRBJ2-7
CASSLRTSGVNEQFF	TGTGCCAGCAGCCTCAGGACTAGCGGGGTGAATGAGCAGTTCTTC	TRBD2	TRBV11-3	few	TRBJ2-1
CASSLVMSGGADTQYF	TGTGCCAGCAGCTTAGTTATGTCAGGGGGCGCAGATACGCAGTATTTT	TRBD1	TRBV7-9	NA	TRBJ2-3
CATSRDPGYEQYF	TGTGCCACCAGCAGAGATCCCGGGTACGAGCAGTACTTC	NA	TRBV15	NA	TRBJ2-7
CASSYGVPPHQPQHF	TGTGCCAGCAGTTACGGAGTACCTCCCCATCAGCCCCAGCATTTT	NA	TRBV27	NA	TRBJ1-5
CASSFGANGGYTF	TGCGCCAGCAGCTTCGGTGCGAACGGGGGCTACACCTTC	NA	TRBV4-3	few	TRBJ1-2
CASSIVQGKTEAFF	TGTGCCAGCTCAATAGTACAGGGGAAGACTGAAGCTTTCTTT	TRBD1	TRBV27	NA	TRBJ1-1